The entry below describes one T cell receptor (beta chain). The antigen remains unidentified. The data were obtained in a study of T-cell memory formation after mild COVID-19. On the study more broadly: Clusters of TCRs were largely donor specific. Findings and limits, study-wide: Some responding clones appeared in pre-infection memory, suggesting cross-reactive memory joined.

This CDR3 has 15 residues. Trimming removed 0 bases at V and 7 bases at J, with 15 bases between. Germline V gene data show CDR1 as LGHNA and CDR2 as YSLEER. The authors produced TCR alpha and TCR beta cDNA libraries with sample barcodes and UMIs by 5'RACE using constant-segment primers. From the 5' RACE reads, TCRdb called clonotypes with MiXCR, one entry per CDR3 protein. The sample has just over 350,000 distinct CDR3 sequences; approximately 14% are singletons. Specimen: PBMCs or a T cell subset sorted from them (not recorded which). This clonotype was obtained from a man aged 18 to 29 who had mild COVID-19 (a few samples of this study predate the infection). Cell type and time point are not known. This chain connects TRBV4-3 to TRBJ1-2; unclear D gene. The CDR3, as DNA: TGCGCCAGCAGCCAAGACCCAAGCGGTTCTGTTGGCTACACCTTC. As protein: CASSQDPSGSVGYTF.